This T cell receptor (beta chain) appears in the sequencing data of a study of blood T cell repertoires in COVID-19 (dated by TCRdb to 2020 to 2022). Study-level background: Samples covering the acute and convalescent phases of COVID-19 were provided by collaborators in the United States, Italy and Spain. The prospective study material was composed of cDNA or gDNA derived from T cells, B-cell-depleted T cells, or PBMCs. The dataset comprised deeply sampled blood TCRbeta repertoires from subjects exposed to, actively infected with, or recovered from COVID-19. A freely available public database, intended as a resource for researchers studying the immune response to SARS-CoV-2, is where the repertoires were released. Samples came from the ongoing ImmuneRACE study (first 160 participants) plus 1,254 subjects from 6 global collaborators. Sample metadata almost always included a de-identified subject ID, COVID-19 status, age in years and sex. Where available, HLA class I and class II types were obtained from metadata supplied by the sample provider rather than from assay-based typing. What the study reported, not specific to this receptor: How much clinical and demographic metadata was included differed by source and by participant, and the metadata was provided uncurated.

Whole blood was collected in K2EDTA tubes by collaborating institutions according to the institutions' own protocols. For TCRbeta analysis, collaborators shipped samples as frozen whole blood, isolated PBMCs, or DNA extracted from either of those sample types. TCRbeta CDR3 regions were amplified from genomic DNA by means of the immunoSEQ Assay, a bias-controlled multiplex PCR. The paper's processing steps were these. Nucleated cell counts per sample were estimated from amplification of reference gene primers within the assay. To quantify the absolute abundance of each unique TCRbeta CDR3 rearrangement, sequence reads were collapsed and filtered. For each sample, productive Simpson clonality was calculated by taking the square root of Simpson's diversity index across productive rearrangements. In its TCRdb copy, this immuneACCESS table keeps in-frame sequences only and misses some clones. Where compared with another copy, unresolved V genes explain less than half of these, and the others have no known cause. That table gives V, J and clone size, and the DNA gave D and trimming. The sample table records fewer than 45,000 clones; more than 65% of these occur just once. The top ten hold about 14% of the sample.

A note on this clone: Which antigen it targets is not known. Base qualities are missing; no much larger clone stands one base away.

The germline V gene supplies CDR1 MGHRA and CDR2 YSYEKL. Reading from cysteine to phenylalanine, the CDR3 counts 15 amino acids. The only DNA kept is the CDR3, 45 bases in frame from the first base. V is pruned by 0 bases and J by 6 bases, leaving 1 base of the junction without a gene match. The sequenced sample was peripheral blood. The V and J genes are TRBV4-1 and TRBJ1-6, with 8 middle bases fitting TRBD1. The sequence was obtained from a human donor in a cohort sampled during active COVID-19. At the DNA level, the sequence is TGCGCCAGCAGCCAAGAGGACAGGGTTAATTCACCCCTCCACTTT. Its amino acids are CASSQEDRVNSPLHF.